This T cell receptor (beta chain) emerged from a study of blood T cell repertoires in COVID-19. This table comes from immunoSEQ multiplex PCR, and its TCRdb copy is limited to in-frame clones, with some not included. The sample lists about 250,000 clones, approximately 90% occurring once. From germline, CDR1 is SQVTM and CDR2 ANQGSEA. The CDR3 is made up of 16 amino acids. Germline trimming cut 3 bases from V and 4 bases from J; bases unmatched to any gene: 9. The rearrangement joins TRBV29-1 to TRBJ2-3; the match to TRBD2 covers 11 bases. The specimen was PBMCs or T cells enriched from blood (not recorded which). The TCR sequence derives from a woman aged 25 to 39 with acute COVID-19. CDR3 loop: CSVDLSGRALADTQYF. In nucleotides, the CDR3 is TGCAGCGTTGATCTTAGCGGGAGGGCCCTCGCAGATACGCAGTATTTT.